Listed here is a single T cell receptor (beta chain). This specimen comes from a study of T cells in localized non-small cell lung cancer. The protocol was immunoSEQ multiplex PCR, while the TCRdb copy is restricted to in-frame clones and leaves out a portion. The top ten clones hold over 20% of a sample with around 3,200 clones, around 22% of them seen once. CDR1 and CDR2 from the germline V gene are MDHEN and SYDVKM. CDR3 size: 14 residues. Trimming left V 6 bases short and J 3 bases short, with 12 bases between. This chain links TRBV28 with TRBJ1-3; tentatively, D is TRBD1 (6 bases). The material was lung tumor tissue, obtained before any cancer treatment. The sequence came from a man aged 40 to 75 with stage I lung adenocarcinoma. The CDR3 bases are TGTGCCAGCAGGCCGACAGGATATGGAAACACCATATATTTT. Translated: CASRPTGYGNTIYF.